These T cell receptor beta chains were read from a single sample in a study of CD8+ T cells in alopecia areata. The method was immunoSEQ multiplex PCR; TCRdb's version includes in-frame clones alone and lacks a portion of them. Of over 150,000 clones listed, 45% to 70% are singletons. The material sequenced was CD8+ T cells sorted from blood. The receptors shown here come from a human donor in good health. Both conserved end residues are part of each CDR3. D genes are given only for firm matches. Some rows have no size entry. The others give once, few or many, or a class for an expanded clone.

D gene	J gene	V gene	clone size	CDR3 protein
NA	TRBJ2-5	TRBV5-4	NA	CASSVAGGGQETQYF
NA	TRBJ2-1	TRBV2	NA	CARLQLNNEQFF
NA	TRBJ2-3	TRBV5-6	NA	CASSRESATDTQYF
NA	TRBJ2-7	TRBV27	NA	CASSLAESSYEQYF
NA	TRBJ1-2	TRBV2	NA	CASIGRVNARDGYTF
NA	TRBJ1-2	TRBV29-1	NA	CSVGDGEGFYGYTF
NA	TRBJ1-2	TRBV29-1	NA	CSVLDGYGYTF
TRBD1	TRBJ1-5	TRBV5-6	NA	CASSLKGTGARQPQHF
NA	TRBJ1-1	TRBV4-1	NA	CASSPLHTQGAGTTEAFF
NA	TRBJ1-1	TRBV25-1	few	CASSVLGQSYTEAFF
NA	TRBJ2-2	TRBV18	few	CASSPGPYTGELFF
TRBD1	TRBJ1-1	TRBV7-2	few	CASSFPQGPEAFF
TRBD1	TRBJ1-3	TRBV9	few	CASSDDGTAGNTIYF
TRBD2	TRBJ2-1	TRBV27	NA	CASSIRLAGATYEQFF
NA	TRBJ2-3	TRBV29-1	NA	CSALDQPDTQYF
NA	TRBJ2-4	TRBV7-2	NA	CASSLLTQLAKNIQYF
TRBD1	TRBJ2-2	TRBV7-9	NA	CASSPGHRGDTGELFF
NA	TRBJ1-1	TRBV5-1	NA	CASSLERGSEAFF
NA	TRBJ2-7	TRBV4-2	few	CASSQDPGAYEQYF
NA	TRBJ1-6	TRBV25-1	few	CASRPRGSRTLHF
TRBD1	TRBJ2-7	TRBV27	few	CASRGTGYEQYF
NA	TRBJ2-4	TRBV4-1	few	CASSQVPRDIQYF
TRBD2	TRBJ2-7	TRBV4-2	NA	CASSQELAGGYEQYF
NA	TRBJ1-1	TRBV7-6	NA	CASSLGKRHGMGTEAFF
TRBD2	TRBJ2-5	TRBV27	NA	CASSLSRGTLRETQYF
NA	TRBJ2-7	TRBV15	NA	CATSRDPSSHEQYF
TRBD1	TRBJ1-2	TRBV9	few	CASSLGQSNYGYTF
NA	TRBJ1-1	TRBV9	NA	CASSVGSSMGTEAFF
NA	TRBJ2-3	TRBV4-1	NA	CASSQQRPTDTQYF
NA	TRBJ2-1	TRBV9	few	CASSGRGLAEFF
TRBD2	TRBJ2-1	TRBV19	NA	CASSPAGGYQQFF
NA	TRBJ1-3	TRBV29-1	once	CSVEDTGPRGNTIYF
NA	TRBJ2-3	TRBV15	NA	CATSRVLGGDTKGF
TRBD1	TRBJ1-2	TRBV7-8	NA	CASSFVTGNYGYTF
NA	TRBJ1-1	TRBV19	few	CASSTGLSMNTEAFF
NA	TRBJ2-7	TRBV4-1	once	CASSQGPVSYEQYF
NA	TRBJ1-5	TRBV5-6	once	CASSLGWDSNQPQHF
TRBD1	TRBJ2-7	TRBV29-1	once	CSVENGQESSYEQYF
NA	TRBJ2-3	TRBV29-1	few	CSVVPLSTDTQYF
NA	TRBJ1-5	TRBV10-2	once	CASSDGQGSNQPQHF